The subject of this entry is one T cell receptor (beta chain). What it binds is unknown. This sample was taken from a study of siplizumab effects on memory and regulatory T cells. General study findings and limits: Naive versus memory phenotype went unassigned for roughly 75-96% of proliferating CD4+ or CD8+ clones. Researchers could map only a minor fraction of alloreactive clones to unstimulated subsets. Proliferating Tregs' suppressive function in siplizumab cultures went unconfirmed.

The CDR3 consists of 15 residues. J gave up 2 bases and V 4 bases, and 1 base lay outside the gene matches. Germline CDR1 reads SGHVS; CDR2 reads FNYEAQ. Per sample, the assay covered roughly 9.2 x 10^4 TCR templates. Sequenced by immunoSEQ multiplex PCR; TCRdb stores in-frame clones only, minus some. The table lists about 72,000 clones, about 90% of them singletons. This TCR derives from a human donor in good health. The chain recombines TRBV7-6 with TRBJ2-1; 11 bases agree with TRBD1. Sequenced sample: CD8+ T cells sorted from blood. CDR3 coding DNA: TGTGCCAGCAGCTGGACAGGGGGCCCCTACAATGAGCAGTTCTTC. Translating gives CASSWTGGPYNEQFF. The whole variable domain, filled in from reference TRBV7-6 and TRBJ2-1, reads GAGVSQSPRYKVTKRGQDVALRCDPISGHVSLYWYRQALGQGPEFLTYFNYEAQQDKSGLPNDRFSAERPEGSISTLTIQRTEQRDSAMYRCASSWTGGPYNEQFFGPGTRLTVL.